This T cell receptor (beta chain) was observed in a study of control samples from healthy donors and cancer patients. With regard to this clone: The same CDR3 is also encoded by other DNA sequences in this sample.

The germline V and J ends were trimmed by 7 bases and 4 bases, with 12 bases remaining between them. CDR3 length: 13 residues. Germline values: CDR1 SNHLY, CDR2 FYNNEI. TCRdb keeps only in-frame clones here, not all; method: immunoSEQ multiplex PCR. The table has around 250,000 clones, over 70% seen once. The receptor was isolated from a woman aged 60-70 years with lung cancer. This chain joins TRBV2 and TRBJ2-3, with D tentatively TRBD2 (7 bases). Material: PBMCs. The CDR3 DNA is TGTGCCAGCAATAGAGGGGGGGCAGATACGCAGTATTTT. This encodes CASNRGGADTQYF.